The 7 T cell receptor beta chains given below trace back to one sample, sequenced in a study of CXCR3-negative and CXCR3-positive naive CD8 T cells. UMI-labeled TRB cDNA libraries were prepared by 5' RACE. TCRdb reworked the 5' RACE reads into one entry per CDR3 protein, no DNA. The table counts fewer than 80,000 distinct CDR3 sequences; around 4% lies in the top ten. Specimen: naive CXCR3- CD8+ T cells from blood. The subset denotes: CD45RO-CCR7+CD27+CD95- naive CD8+ T cells lacking CXCR3 (TNR3-). These receptors all stem from a human donor in good health. Some clones in this sample may be carry-over from other donors' samples.

The V and J genes are TRBV12-2 and TRBJ2-6. TRBV12-2 is recorded as a pseudogene. This CDR3 is built from 17 residues. The CDR3 loop reads CASRLARGDSGANVLTF.

The chain joins TRBV7-2 to TRBJ2-4; the TCRdb call, TRBD1, lacks DNA for checking. From germline, CDR1 is SGHTA and CDR2 FQGNSA. This CDR3 contains 15 residues. CDR3 region: CASSSPGQPQNIQYF.

This chain joins TRBV7-9 and TRBJ2-3. CDR3 size: 13 residues. The V gene's germline CDR1 is SEHNR and CDR2 FQNEAQ (reference sequence). The CDR3 loop is CASSPTVVDTQYF.

The rearrangement uses TRBV21-1 and TRBJ2-3; there is no DNA to check the TCRdb D call of TRBD1. TRBV21-1 represents a pseudogene. This CDR3 contains 17 residues. The CDR3 region is CASSKGFVGRGGDTQYF.

The chain has TRBV21-1 and TRBJ2-2; no DNA is available, so the TRBD2 call from TCRdb remains unchecked. TRBV21-1 is labeled a pseudogene. The CDR3 sequence is 16 residues long. CDR3 protein: CASSKGVGGLAGELFF.

This sequence joins TRBV29-1 and TRBJ2-5; TCRdb selects TRBD1, and the lack of DNA leaves this call unchecked. Per the germline V gene, CDR1 is SQVTM and CDR2 is ANQGSEA. This CDR3 comprises 12 residues. The CDR3 sequence is CSVALGGETQYF.

This chain connects TRBV15 to TRBJ1-2; TCRdb lists TRBD1, though no DNA is available to test this call. Germline V gene data show CDR1 as LNHNV and CDR2 as YYDKDF (reference sequence). The CDR3 spans 13 residues. The chain's CDR3 is CATSTRQAGGYTF.